This T cell receptor beta chain was observed in a study of T cells in localized non-small cell lung cancer. CDR1 is LGHNT, CDR2 FRNRAP, per germline. This CDR3 is built from 18 residues. Losses at the gene ends were 0 bases for V and 4 bases for J; bases not matched to a gene: 10. As regards this clone: What it binds is not known.

Data came from immunoSEQ multiplex PCR; TCRdb stores just in-frame clones and leaves some out. The table lists about 4,400 clones, about 35% of them singletons. Regarding the study as a whole: Clonality peaked in uninvolved adjacent lung rather than tumor. Heterogeneity remains possible because sequencing was limited to only one tumor region. Longer overall survival was linked to higher blood T cell density.

The receptor comes from a man aged 40 to 70 with stage II squamous cell lung carcinoma. The chain carries TRBV12-5 and TRBJ2-2; 8 bases match TRBD2. The sequences come from lung tumor tissue, collected before any cancer treatment. In DNA form, the CDR3 reads TGTGCTAGTGGTTTGGTAAATCTTCAGCGGGAGCTCACCGGGGAGCTGTTTTTT. Its protein product is CASGLVNLQRELTGELFF.